Listed below are T cell receptor beta chains from one sample, sequenced in a study of cytomegalovirus exposure and HLA in healthy donors. TCRdb's table, derived via immunoSEQ multiplex PCR, lists solely in-frame clones and lacks some. The data show 110,000 to 150,000 clones, approximately 80% seen once. Sequences were obtained from PBMCs. These receptors were obtained from a male donor in good health and CMV-seropositive. The CDR3 runs from the conserved cysteine through the conserved F or W. The order of the fields is CDR3 length, J gene, D gene, V gene, clone size, CDR3 DNA, CDR3 protein. The D gene is left open where the match is weak. Size values are once, few and many counts, or a class for expanded clones, and some rows have none.

14 | TRBJ2-7 | . | TRBV5-1 | . | TGCGCCAGCAGCTCAACGACAGGTGCCTACGAGCAGTACTTC | CASSSTTGAYEQYF
15 | TRBJ2-7 | TRBD1 | TRBV18 | . | TGTGCCAGCTCACCACTTGACAGGGTAAACTACGAGCAGTACTTC | CASSPLDRVNYEQYF
16 | TRBJ2-7 | TRBD2 | TRBV28 | . | TGTGCCAGCAGTTCGGTGACTAGCGGGAACTCCTACGAGCAGTACTTC | CASSSVTSGNSYEQYF
16 | TRBJ2-2 | . | TRBV6-5 | . | TGTGCCAGCAGTTACTCGGGAGCGGGCGGCACCGGGGAGCTGTTTTTT | CASSYSGAGGTGELFF
17 | TRBJ1-2 | TRBD1 | TRBV5-6 | . | TGTGCCAGCAGCCTCGAGGACAGGCCCGCTTTTAACTATGGCTACACCTTC | CASSLEDRPAFNYGYTF
15 | TRBJ2-5 | TRBD1 | TRBV6-1 | . | TGTGCCAGCAGCTTAACGCGGGACAGGAGGGAGACCCAGTACTTC | CASSLTRDRRETQYF
16 | TRBJ2-7 | TRBD2 | TRBV18 | . | TGTGCCAGCTCACTCCTAGCGGGAGCCCCCTTCTACGAGCAGTACTTC | CASSLLAGAPFYEQYF
15 | TRBJ1-5 | TRBD1 | TRBV15 | . | TGTGCCACCAGCAGGTCGGGACAGGTGAATCAGCCCCAGCATTTT | CATSRSGQVNQPQHF
19 | TRBJ2-6 | TRBD2 | TRBV7-2 | few | TGTGCCAGCAGCTTACTAGGACTAGCGGGAGTTTCCGGGGCCAACGTCCTGACTTTC | CASSLLGLAGVSGANVLTF
17 | TRBJ2-1 | TRBD2 | TRBV13 | . | TGTGCCAGCAGCTTAGCTTTGACCAGCGGGGGGTACAATGAGCAGTTCTTC | CASSLALTSGGYNEQFF
17 | TRBJ1-3 | . | TRBV9 | . | TGTGCCAGCAGCGTGAACAGGGAGGGAAGATCTGGAAACACCATATATTTT | CASSVNREGRSGNTIYF
15 | TRBJ2-7 | TRBD2 | TRBV28 | . | TGTGCCAGCAGAAGGACCGGGACTACAACCTACGAGCAGTACTTC | CASRRTGTTTYEQYF
16 | TRBJ1-1 | . | TRBV5-1 | . | TGCGCCAGCAGCTCGGGTCAGGGTCTAACTAAAACTGAAGCTTTCTTT | CASSSGQGLTKTEAFF
14 | TRBJ2-7 | TRBD2 | TRBV4-3 | . | TGCGCCAGCAGCCAAGATGGGAGGGCCTACGAGCAGTACTTC | CASSQDGRAYEQYF
14 | TRBJ2-1 | TRBD1 | TRBV29-1 | . | TGCAGCGTTGATGGTGGGACAGCCTACAATGAGCAGTTCTTC | CSVDGGTAYNEQFF
14 | TRBJ1-1 | TRBD1 | TRBV10-3 | . | TGTGCCATCAGGGGACAGACGTTGAACACTGAAGCTTTCTTT | CAIRGQTLNTEAFF
15 | TRBJ2-3 | TRBD2 | TRBV6-1 | . | TGTGCCAGCACTACCGCGGGGGGGCAATCAGATACGCAGTATTTT | CASTTAGGQSDTQYF
15 | TRBJ1-6 | . | TRBV4-1 | . | TGCGCCAGCAGCCAAGATCGCGGGTTGGGTTCACCCCTCCACTTT | CASSQDRGLGSPLHF
17 | TRBJ1-3 | TRBD1 | TRBV13 | . | TGTGCCAGCAGCCCACGGACAGGGGATGGCTCTGGAAACACCATATATTTT | CASSPRTGDGSGNTIYF
13 | TRBJ1-1 | TRBD1 | TRBV29-1 | few | TGCAGCGTTTGGACAGGGCAGGGCACTGAAGCTTTCTTT | CSVWTGQGTEAFF
17 | TRBJ1-6 | . | TRBV19 | . | TGTGCCAGTAGTGAAACACCTTCTTCGAAATATAATTCACCCCTCCACTTT | CASSETPSSKYNSPLHF
20 | TRBJ2-6 | . | TRBV4-1 | . | TGCGCCAGCAGCCAAGTGGCCCCGTCTTTCGGGGATGCTGGGGCCAACGTCCTGACTTTC | CASSQVAPSFGDAGANVLTF
14 | TRBJ2-3 | TRBD1 | TRBV6-5 | few | TGTGCCAGCAGCGACAGGGTTCCCGGAGATACGCAGTATTTT | CASSDRVPGDTQYF
13 | TRBJ2-7 | TRBD1 | TRBV5-8 | . | TGTGCCAGCTACTGGACAGGGGGCTACGAGCAGTACTTC | CASYWTGGYEQYF
10 | TRBJ1-1 | . | TRBV6-5 | . | TGTGCCAGCAGTACTCAAAGAGCTTTCTTT | CASSTQRAFF
17 | TRBJ2-2 | TRBD1 | TRBV25-1 | . | TGTGCCAGCAGTGAATATGAACAGGGGACCATCACCGGGGAGCTGTTTTTT | CASSEYEQGTITGELFF
16 | TRBJ1-4 | . | TRBV6-6 | . | TGTGCCAGCAGTTATATGGTCGCAGGGCTGGCTGAAAAACTGTTTTTT | CASSYMVAGLAEKLFF
14 | TRBJ2-1 | . | TRBV5-1 | . | TGCGCCAGCAGCTTGGAGGGTAGAGGGAATGAGCAGTTCTTC | CASSLEGRGNEQFF
17 | TRBJ2-3 | TRBD1 | TRBV4-3 | . | TGCGCCAGCAGCCAATACGGGACAGGGGTTTTGACAGATACGCAGTATTTT | CASSQYGTGVLTDTQYF
14 | TRBJ2-7 | TRBD1 | TRBV27 | few | TGTGCCAGCAGTACGACAGGGGGCGGTTACGAGCAGTACTTC | CASSTTGGGYEQYF
16 | TRBJ1-4 | . | TRBV9 | . | TGTGCCAGCAGCCCCGCGGGTGGGCAGCTTAATGAAAAACTGTTTTTT | CASSPAGGQLNEKLFF
18 | TRBJ2-3 | TRBD2 | TRBV5-1 | once | TGCGCCAGCAGCTTAAGACTAGCTGCCCGAGCTAGCACAGATACGCAGTATTTT | CASSLRLAARASTDTQYF
16 | TRBJ1-2 | . | TRBV5-6 | . | TGTGCCAGCAGCAAATTTGGGGTTTTAAGGGGCTATGGCTACACCTTC | CASSKFGVLRGYGYTF
14 | TRBJ2-6 | . | TRBV9 | . | TGTGCCAGCACCCCAGGTGCTGGGGCCAACGTCCTGACTTTC | CASTPGAGANVLTF
16 | TRBJ2-3 | TRBD2 | TRBV6-4 | . | TGTGCCAGCAGTGACTCGGCTAGCGGAGGCACAGATACGCAGTATTTT | CASSDSASGGTDTQYF
12 | TRBJ2-7 | . | TRBV29-1 | . | TGCAGCGTCCGGGACACCCCCTACGAGCAGTACTTC | CSVRDTPYEQYF
16 | TRBJ1-5 | TRBD1 | TRBV27 | . | TGTGCCAGCAGAGGGACAGGTCTCGTGAGCAATCAGCCCCAGCATTTT | CASRGTGLVSNQPQHF
18 | TRBJ2-3 | TRBD2 | TRBV11-2 | . | TGTGCCAGCAGCTTAGAGGGACTAGCGGGAGGTAGCACAGATACGCAGTATTTT | CASSLEGLAGGSTDTQYF
15 | TRBJ2-3 | TRBD1 | TRBV28 | . | TGTGCCAGCAGCCCCGGACAGGGTTACACAGATACGCAGTATTTT | CASSPGQGYTDTQYF
13 | TRBJ1-1 | . | TRBV7-9 | . | TGTGCCAGCATAATCCTTGTGAACACTGAAGCTTTCTTT | CASIILVNTEAFF
14 | TRBJ1-1 | . | TRBV29-1 | . | TGCAGCGTAGACACAGGGATAGGCGACACTGAAGCTTTCTTT | CSVDTGIGDTEAFF
14 | TRBJ2-1 | TRBD1 | TRBV5-6 | once | TGTGCCAGCAGCTTGGAGTTTAGGACAGGGGAGGGGTTCTTC | CASSLEFRTGEGFF
18 | TRBJ2-2 | TRBD2 | TRBV7-2 | . | TGTGCCAGCAGCTTAGGTCTTATAGCGGGAGGATTAACCCTGGAGCTGTTTTTT | CASSLGLIAGGLTLELFF
12 | TRBJ1-2 | . | TRBV7-9 | . | TGTGCCAGCAGCTCTAATAACTATGGCTACACCTTC | CASSSNNYGYTF
13 | TRBJ1-2 | TRBD1 | TRBV28 | few | TGTGCCAGCAGACCCACAGGGGACTATGGCTACACCTTC | CASRPTGDYGYTF
14 | TRBJ2-3 | . | TRBV25-1 | . | TGTGCCAGCAGTGTACGGTCTAGCACAGATACGCAGTATTTT | CASSVRSSTDTQYF
15 | TRBJ1-2 | . | TRBV28 | once | TGTGCCAGCAGTTCCCGACAGGCGTGGGTCTATGGCTACACCTTC | CASSSRQAWVYGYTF
17 | TRBJ2-7 | . | TRBV29-1 | . | TGCAGCGCATTGGTGTCAGGGCTATTCCGCGGTATCTACGAGCAGTACTTC | CSALVSGLFRGIYEQYF
14 | TRBJ2-7 | TRBD1 | TRBV9 | . | TGTGCCAGCAGCAATTCCGGGACAGGGGCCGAGCAGTACTTC | CASSNSGTGAEQYF
17 | TRBJ2-5 | TRBD2 | TRBV6-4 | . | TGTGCCAGCAGTGGGGACAGACTAGCGGGAGGGCAGGAGACCCAGTACTTC | CASSGDRLAGGQETQYF
14 | TRBJ1-4 | TRBD1 | TRBV6-5 | . | TGTGCCAGCAGTTCCGGGACAGTTAATGAAAAACTGTTTTTT | CASSSGTVNEKLFF
14 | TRBJ1-4 | . | TRBV9 | once | TGTGCCAGCAGCCCACAGGGTACTAATGAAAAACTGTTTTTT | CASSPQGTNEKLFF
18 | TRBJ1-6 | TRBD1 | TRBV5-1 | . | TGCGCCAGCAGCTTGTTGGACAGGATGAGCTCCTATAATTCACCCCTCCACTTT | CASSLLDRMSSYNSPLHF
12 | TRBJ1-5 | . | TRBV6-6 | . | TGTGCCAGCAGCCCAGGGAATCAGCCCCAGCATTTT | CASSPGNQPQHF